The entry below describes one T cell receptor (beta chain). In this sample, this clonotype turned up a few times. Its antigen specificity is not known. The record has no base qualities; no much larger clone is one base away. The TCR beta CDR3 regions were amplified from the RNA transcripts. For the first round of RT-PCR on the TCR CDR3, the HTBI primer set was used together with the Qiagen OneStep RT-PCR kit. Libraries were constructed in a second round of multiplex PCR, after which size selection and purification were performed. Paired-end sequencing of the libraries was performed with 100 bp reads on an Illumina HiSeq2000. The original pipeline was this. SOAPnuke was used to process the raw data, removing reads that contained adapters or uncalled bases, had a mean Phred below 15, or lacked an exact match to the constant primer or identifier. High-quality paired reads were merged using COPE v1.2.5, and each unique nucleotide sequence was defined as a clonotype. MiTCR v1.1 was used to align the clonotypes against IMGT TRBV, TRBD and TRBJ reference segments. Analysis was restricted to V-J combinations with a frequency above 0.0001, which covered roughly 99% of repertoires. The TCS score was defined as the ratio of F50 (clonal expansion) to E x V (chaos), calculated using BLOSUM62-based TCRdist between CDR3 peptides within each V-J. Welch's t-statistics and random forest reduced roughly 500 V-J features to about 13, which were used in a naive Bayes classifier (R e1071). The Morisita-Horn index was used to measure how similar the thyroid and blood repertoires were. TCRdb reran the public reads through fastp at Q25 and MiXCR, keeping productive beta chains. Here each entry gathers all rows of one CDR3 protein and keeps the most common genes and DNA. The V and J calls, along with clone size, are taken from TCRdb and not from the paper's own processing. For this sample there are 600,000 to 700,000 distinct CDR3 sequences; approximately 15% appear just once. The ten largest clones take up roughly 4.5% of the sample.

The sample comes from a study of T cells in Graves' hyperthyroidism and ophthalmopathy (dated by TCRdb to about 2019). For the study in its entirety: Peripheral blood was collected at initial diagnosis, before any treatment. According to the paper, TCR Vbeta CDR3 sequencing was carried out on 120 to 150 peripheral blood samples, which came from fewer than 50 ophthalmopathy, 80 or so hyperthyroidism and roughly 17 progressor patients. To identify distinguishing TCR V-J signatures, a discovery cohort of 90 to 100 patients was used, comprising roughly 45 with Graves' ophthalmopathy and under 60 with stable Graves' hyperthyroidism. In addition, the study compared T-cell repertoires in thyroid tissue and in blood from six Graves' hyperthyroidism patients. Following sampling, methimazole starting at 30 mg daily was given to hyperthyroidism patients, and high-dose intravenous methylprednisolone was given to ophthalmopathy patients. Whether ophthalmopathy could be predicted prospectively was tested in an independent validation cohort made up of roughly 19 hyperthyroidism patients plus 17 patients who later progressed to ophthalmopathy. The 95 to 100 discovery patients were randomly split 7:3 into training and test sets. The full study reports these points: Ophthalmopathy was separated from stable hyperthyroidism by a 13 V-J signature model, with approximately 86% sensitivity and approximately 84% specificity obtained in cross-validation and 80%/75% obtained in testing. No statistical method was used to set the sample size in advance, and investigators knew the group allocation. Most expanded thyroid clonotypes (frequency above 0.001) were also found in blood, which suggests that blood repertoires may mirror thyroid immune responses. During validation, the model predicted progression to ophthalmopathy a median of roughly six months ahead of onset, with almost 71% sensitivity and 72% to 80% specificity.

Ophthalmopathy patients had moderately to severely active disease, with a Clinical Activity Score of 3 or more, a NOSPECS grade of 4 or more, and a disease duration of less than 3 months. Exclusion was applied to patients with uncontrolled infections, other autoimmune diseases, pregnancy or lactation. Clinical symptoms, serum thyroxine and TRAb, thyroid ultrasound, and orbital computed tomography formed the basis for the diagnoses. Ficoll-Paque density gradient centrifugation was used to isolate PBMCs from 9.5 to 10 ml of fresh peripheral blood. Trizol reagent was used to extract total RNA, and RNA quality was then checked on an Agilent 2100 Bioanalyzer. From the germline V gene, CDR1 is SGDLS and CDR2 is YYNGEE. The CDR3 covers 16 residues, taking in both the cysteine and the phenylalanine. The entry retains the CDR3 DNA only, 48 bases that are in frame from base 1. V has 0 bases trimmed and J has 5 bases trimmed; junction bases matching no gene number 7.

Recombination connected TRBV9 to TRBJ2-4; TRBD1 fits 8 bases in the junction. The TCR originated in a woman aged 40 to 49 with Graves' ophthalmopathy. Specimen: blood. The bases read TGTGCCAGCAGCGTAGGTATAGGACAGGGCCAAAACATTCAGTACTTC. Translated, this gives CASSVGIGQGQNIQYF.